These 9 T cell receptor beta chains were all obtained from the same sample, sequenced in a study of cytomegalovirus exposure and HLA in healthy donors. 60 Vbeta and 13 Jbeta primers were used in PCR. This table comes from immunoSEQ multiplex PCR, and its TCRdb copy is limited to in-frame clones, with some not included. Seen here are more than 150,000 clones, around 80% observed once, and the top ten hold approximately 1.5%. The sample consisted of PBMCs. Receptor source: a man in his forties in good health and CMV-seronegative.

V gene TRBV7-9 combines with J gene TRBJ2-7; 12 bases align to TRBD2. Germline CDR1 and CDR2: SEHNR and FQNEAQ (reference sequence). After removal of 3 bases from V and 4 bases from J, the junction contained 4 bases not matched to a gene. The CDR3 has 15 residues. In DNA, the CDR3 is TGTGCCAGCAGCTTTGGGACTAGCGGGTTATACGAGCAGTACTTC. The encoded protein is CASSFGTSGLYEQYF.

For this clone: Mismatch with germline at one junction end may stem from a read error. The sample contains more than one DNA sequence encoding this CDR3. V usage is TRBV28 and J usage is TRBJ1-1; 9 bases match TRBD1. Germline CDR1 and CDR2: MDHEN and SYDVKM. This CDR3 has 13 residues. The CDR3 bases are TGTGCCAGCAGTCAACAGGGGGCAGCTGAGGCTTTCTTT. It specifies CASSQQGAAEAFF.

J is TRBJ2-1 and V is TRBV6-4; D might be TRBD2 (5 bases). Germline V gives CDR1 MRHNA, CDR2 SNTAGT. Deletions cut 6 bases from V and 6 bases from J, with 21 bases between. This CDR3 region has 16 residues. DNA for the CDR3: TGTGCCAGCAGAACCGAGAGCGGACTCGCTACCAATGAGCAGTTCTTC. Its protein product is CASRTESGLATNEQFF.

This chain uses TRBV2 with TRBJ2-2, with TRBD1 as a possible D gene (7 bases). V was trimmed by 4 bases and J by 0 bases, leaving 18 bases between them. The CDR3 totals 18 residues. Germline CDR1 reads SNHLY; CDR2 reads FYNNEI. The DNA of the CDR3 is TGTGCCAGCAGTGCCCTCCTCGGGGGACAGCCGAACACCGGGGAGCTGTTTTTT. It is translated as CASSALLGGQPNTGELFF.

The chain carries TRBV2 and TRBJ1-5; no clear D gene. The CDR3 extends over 15 amino acids. Between the trimmed V and J ends, which lost 2 bases and 4 bases, there was a span of 12 bases. CDR1 and CDR2 (germline): SNHLY, FYNNEI. The CDR3: CASSELFSDNQPQHF. The CDR3 DNA is TGTGCCAGCAGTGAATTGTTTTCAGATAATCAGCCCCAGCATTTT.

This clone has just a few counts. The V gene is TRBV4-2, the J gene TRBJ2-1; perhaps TRBD2 as D (5 bases). This CDR3 spans 16 amino acids. V was pared by 0 bases and J by 4 bases, with 13 bases between. Germline loops: CDR1 LGHNA, CDR2 YNFKEQ. The chain's CDR3 is CASSQDYVGAYNEQFF. CDR3 in DNA: TGTGCCAGCAGCCAAGATTATGTGGGAGCATACAATGAGCAGTTCTTC.

The rearrangement joins TRBV7-2 to TRBJ2-7, with D maybe TRBD1 (5 bases). This CDR3 has 15 residues. V lost 0 bases and J 2 bases, leaving 11 bases between the germline ends. The germline gives CDR1 SGHTA, CDR2 FQGNSA. The CDR3 region has the DNA TGTGCCAGCAGCTTAGCGCCAGGGATCACCTACGAGCAGTACGTC. Protein: CASSLAPGITYEQYV.

The chain links TRBV11-3 to TRBJ2-1; 9 bases align to TRBD2. Unmatched junction bases numbered 2, after V lost 5 bases and J lost 9 bases. The CDR3 totals 12 residues. The germline V gene has CDR1 SGHNT and CDR2 YENEEA. The CDR3 here is CASSPTSGEQFF. In DNA, the CDR3 is TGTGCCAGCAGCCCGACTAGCGGTGAGCAGTTCTTC.

V gene TRBV5-1 combines with J gene TRBJ1-4; D uncertain. V was cut by 2 bases and J by 7 bases, with 30 bases left in between. Germline V gene sequence: CDR1 SGHRS, CDR2 YFSETQ. This CDR3 spans 20 amino acids. CDR3 coding DNA: TGCGCCAGCAGCTTCGGATTGCACACGCCACGACCTACAGCACTTGAAAAACTGTTTTTT. This codes for CASSFGLHTPRPTALEKLFF.